This TCR beta chain appears in the sequencing data of a study of blood T cell repertoires in COVID-19. Sequencing used immunoSEQ multiplex PCR; TCRdb keeps in-frame clones, though not all of them. The data contain roughly 230,000 clones, 90% of them singletons. The receptor's source is a woman aged 55-69 years with COVID-19, enrolled during active disease. The sample taken for sequencing was peripheral blood.

CDR3 amino acids: CASSHTPVYQPQHF. The CDR3 DNA sequence: TGTGCCAGCAGCCATACTCCGGTTTATCAGCCCCAGCATTTT. This rearrangement joins TRBV6-5 to TRBJ1-5; no reliable D call. Trimming removed 6 bases from V and 5 bases from J, with 14 bases in between. CDR1 MNHEY and CDR2 SVGAGI come from the germline V gene. This CDR3 spans 14 amino acids.